These 14 T cell receptor beta chains share one sample of origin, sequenced in a study of vaccination and CD4 T cells after COVID-19. These receptors' targets are unknown. With the Oncomine TCR Beta short-read assay, DNA from cultured CD4+ T cells was sequenced. TCRdb used MiXCR to reprocess the PCR reads, holding one entry per CDR3 protein. The table records about 26,000 distinct CDR3 sequences, around 65% of them present only once. Specified treatment: roughly 11-day PBMC culture with coronavirus spike peptide pools or control peptides (ViraFEST assay). The sequenced sample consisted of CD4+ T cells from blood, cultured in vitro. The receptors were gathered from a human donor who had recovered from COVID-19.

The V gene is TRBV7-9, the J gene TRBJ2-5; weak D call: TRBD2 (6 bases). This CDR3 region has 15 residues. The ends were cut back, 7 bases at V and 2 bases at J, with 17 bases in the middle. CDR1 is SEHNR and CDR2 is FQNEAQ in the germline V gene (reference sequence). The DNA for the CDR3 is TGTGCCAGCACTTTAGGTGGCGGGACGCAAGAGACCCAGTACTTC. This translates into CASTLGGGTQETQYF. The whole variable domain, filled in from reference TRBV7-9 and TRBJ2-5, reads DTGVSQNPRHKITKRGQNVTFRCDPISEHNRLYWYRQTLGQGPEFLTYFQNEAQLEKSRLLSDRFSAERPKGSFSTLEIQRTEQGDSAMYLCASTLGGGTQETQYFGPGTRLLVL.

This chain uses TRBV11-2 with TRBJ2-5, with a possible D match to TRBD1 (5 bases). The V and J ends lost 8 bases and 1 base respectively, with 8 bases between them. The germline CDR1 and CDR2 sequences are SGHAT and FQNNGV. CDR3 length equals 12 residues. CDR3 protein: CASGATQETQYF. The CDR3 region has the DNA TGTGCCAGCGGGGCCACCCAAGAGACCCAGTACTTC.

The chain couples TRBV10-1 to TRBJ2-5, with 8 bases aligning to TRBD1. V was clipped by 6 bases and J by 4 bases; unmatched bases: 1. This CDR3 is 12 amino acids long. Germline-derived CDR1 and CDR2 are WNHNN and SYGVQD (reference sequence). Here the CDR3 reads CASSGQGETQYF. The DNA of the CDR3 is TGCGCCAGCAGCGGACAGGGAGAGACCCAGTACTTC.

The chain uses TRBV29-1 and TRBJ2-7, with 7 bases aligning to TRBD1. Germline-derived CDR1 and CDR2 are SQVTM and ANQGSEA. V shed 5 bases, J shed 2 bases, and the junction held 3 bases outside the gene matches. This CDR3 is 12 amino acids long. The CDR3 DNA reads TGCAGCGTTCGGACAGGTACCTACGAGCAGTACTTC. Its protein is CSVRTGTYEQYF.

The chain links TRBV4-1 to TRBJ2-3; the match to TRBD2 covers 7 bases. Germline V gene data show CDR1 as MGHRA and CDR2 as YSYEKL. The CDR3 loop spans 15 amino acids. V lost 0 bases to trimming and J lost 4 bases; unmatched junction nucleotides: 4. The CDR3 DNA reads as TGCGCCAGCAGCCAAGATGGACTAGGGGCAGATACGCAGTATTTT. It translates to CASSQDGLGADTQYF.

This sequence joins TRBV7-2 and TRBJ2-5; weak D call: TRBD2 (5 bases). Germline loops: CDR1 SGHTA, CDR2 FQGNSA. V lost 2 bases and J lost 6, with 13 bases in between. The CDR3 sequence is 14 residues long. The DNA of the CDR3 is TGTGCCAGCAGCTTAATAGAGGGCGGAAAGACCCAGTACTTC. Protein: CASSLIEGGKTQYF.

The chain employs TRBV7-2 and TRBJ2-2; D remains unclear. Trimming took off 5 bases at V and 4 bases at J, with 8 bases between the two ends. Germline V gene data show CDR1 as SGHTA and CDR2 as FQGNSA. CDR3 length: 13 residues. This CDR3 is CTSSAAGTGELFF. DNA for the CDR3: TGTACCAGCAGCGCTGCCGGCACCGGGGAGCTGTTTTTT.

This chain links TRBV7-2 with TRBJ2-1; 13 bases fit TRBD2. Germline CDR1 SGHTA, CDR2 FQGNSA. This CDR3 has 15 residues. Trimming removed 5 bases from V and 9 bases from J; junction bases left unmatched: 7. The CDR3 is CASSRGLAGAGEQFF. In DNA, the CDR3 is TGTGCCAGCAGCCGCGGACTAGCGGGAGCTGGTGAGCAGTTCTTC.

V gene TRBV7-9 combines with J gene TRBJ1-5, with TRBD1 matching over 10 bases. This CDR3 is built from 17 residues. J gave up 3 bases and V 1 base, and 6 bases lay outside the gene matches. Per germline, CDR1 SEHNR and CDR2 FQNEAQ (reference sequence). This CDR3 reads CASSLGTGGPANQPQHF. The CDR3 nucleotides read TGTGCCAGCAGCTTAGGGACAGGGGGTCCCGCCAATCAGCCCCAGCATTTT.

V gene TRBV24-1 combines with J gene TRBJ1-2; D perhaps matches TRBD1 (5 bases). The CDR3 has 14 residues. Looked up from germline, CDR1 is KGHDR and CDR2 is SFDVKD. Trimming shortened V by 6 bases and J by 7 bases, and 17 bases separated the two germline ends. CDR3 DNA sequence: TGTGCCACCAGTCCAAGGACGGGGGGAAGTGGCTACACCTTC. Its translation: CATSPRTGGSGYTF.

The V gene is TRBV11-2, the J gene TRBJ2-5; perhaps TRBD1 as D (6 bases). The CDR3 runs to 15 residues. Germline CDR1 reads SGHAT; CDR2 reads FQNNGV. Trimming pared 6 bases from V and 5 bases from J, leaving 19 bases between. CDR3 DNA sequence: TGTGCCAGCAGGACGCCAGGGGCTTTTTGGGAGACCCAGTACTTC. Translating it yields CASRTPGAFWETQYF.

In its sample, this clonotype was seen a few times. This chain connects TRBV27 to TRBJ1-1; weak D call: TRBD1 (6 bases). Trimming removed 4 bases at V and 1 base at J, with 10 bases between. CDR3 length: 14 amino acids. CDR1 and CDR2 from the germline V gene are MNHEY and SMNVEV (reference sequence). Written as DNA, the CDR3 is TGTGCCAGCAGTTACAGGGATCCGAACACTGAAGCTTTCTTT. Its translation: CASSYRDPNTEAFF.

With respect to this clonotype: Given a much more abundant clone one base away, this may be a read error. This chain uses TRBV7-9 with TRBJ1-5; D gene uncertain. V dropped 3 bases and J dropped 6 bases, with 12 bases sitting between them. Per the germline V gene, CDR1 is SEHNR and CDR2 is FQNEAQ (reference sequence). The CDR3 runs 14 residues. The CDR3 coding sequence is TGTGCCAGCAGCTTTTTCAGGTTTGCTCAGCCCCAGCATTTT. Protein sequence: CASSFFRFAQPQHF.

This clonotype has more than one count but fewer than ten. This chain uses TRBV20-1 with TRBJ2-7; 8 bases are shared with TRBD1. Germline CDR1 and CDR2: DFQATT and SNEGSKA (reference sequence). After removal of 2 bases from V and 5 bases from J, the junction contained 5 bases not matched to a gene. The CDR3 loop spans 13 amino acids. The CDR3 bases are TGCAGTGCTAGACTGACAGGGGTCCACGAGCAGTACTTC. This translates into CSARLTGVHEQYF.